Below are 30 T cell receptor beta chains sequenced from a single sample in a study of PD-L1 blockade in urothelial cancer. Measured with immunoSEQ multiplex PCR; TCRdb has only the in-frame clones, and not every one. The sample includes about 38,000 clones, 70% to 90% of them seen just once. The sample's time point: peripheral blood 6 weeks after treatment start. The material was PBMCs, obtained around atezolizumab (anti-PD-L1) treatment. These TCRs come from a man aged 60 to 69 with urothelial cancer.

The rearrangement links TRBV5-6 to TRBJ1-4, with 9 bases fitting TRBD1. CDR1 SGHDT and CDR2 YYEEEE come from the germline V gene. The junction had 14 bases not matched to a gene; V was cut back by 4 bases and J by 7 bases. The CDR3 is 17 residues long. CDR3 DNA sequence: TGTGCCAGCAGCCCATTCCCTGCCGGGACAGGGAGTGAAAAACTGTTTTTT. Its protein is CASSPFPAGTGSEKLFF.

J is TRBJ1-1 and V is TRBV4-1; D remains unclear. CDR3 length: 16 amino acids. Germline CDR1 and CDR2: MGHRA and YSYEKL. Deletions cut 1 base from V and 2 bases from J, with 14 bases between. The CDR3 here is CASSQAFPGLNTEAFF. The CDR3 nucleotides read TGCGCCAGCAGCCAAGCCTTTCCGGGGTTAAACACTGAAGCTTTCTTT.

Only a few counts were recorded for this clone. The rearrangement joins TRBV5-1 to TRBJ1-4; D not certain. CDR1 SGHRS and CDR2 YFSETQ come from the germline V gene. Between the trimmed V and J ends, which lost 0 bases and 5 bases, there was a span of 11 bases. The CDR3 extends over 15 amino acids. CDR3 DNA: TGCGCCAGCAGCTTGGGTACGAGAGCGAATGAAAAACTGTTTTTT. This translates into CASSLGTRANEKLFF.

The V and J genes are TRBV27 and TRBJ2-1, with 10 positions matching TRBD1. V lost 6 bases to trimming and J lost 2 bases; unmatched junction nucleotides: 7. Germline values: CDR1 MNHEY, CDR2 SMNVEV (reference sequence). This CDR3 comprises 16 residues. In DNA form, the CDR3 reads TGTGCCAGCAGGGCCATCGGACAGGGGGCCTACAATGAGCAGTTCTTC. It specifies CASRAIGQGAYNEQFF.

The V and J genes are TRBV5-8 and TRBJ1-6; a weak D match, TRBD1 (6 bases). The CDR3 is made up of 14 amino acids. The V gene's germline CDR1 is SGHTS and CDR2 YDEGEE. The V end was cut by 0 bases, the J end by 11 bases, with 12 bases between. This chain's CDR3 is CASSLAAKGAPLHF. The CDR3 bases are TGTGCCAGCAGCTTGGCCGCAAAGGGGGCACCCCTCCACTTT.

The rearrangement links TRBV5-4 to TRBJ1-1; D unclear. The ends were cut back, 0 bases at V and 4 bases at J, with 16 bases in the middle. Germline V gene data show CDR1 as SGHNT and CDR2 as YYREEE (reference sequence). This CDR3 comprises 16 residues. This chain's CDR3 is CASSLGRRLEGTEAFF. The CDR3 DNA is TGTGCCAGCAGCTTGGGCAGGCGACTCGAGGGCACTGAAGCTTTCTTT.

This clone was seen a single time. The chain combines TRBV4-3 with TRBJ1-1; TRBD1 aligns across 7 bases. The CDR3 runs to 16 residues. J lost 5 bases, V lost 3 bases, and 12 bases had no gene match. Germline V gene lookup returns CDR1 LGHNA and CDR2 YSLEER. CDR3 loop: CASSQGPTGFRTEAFF. The CDR3, as DNA: TGCGCCAGCAGCCAGGGACCGACAGGGTTTAGGACTGAAGCTTTCTTT.

The rearrangement joins TRBV25-1 to TRBJ1-2; D not certain. CDR1 and CDR2 (germline): MGHDK, SYGVNS. Trimming left V 2 bases short and J 9 bases short, with 10 bases between. The CDR3 contains 12 residues. The CDR3 DNA sequence: TGTGCCAGCAGTGAACGGTCCGTGCGCTACACCTTC. It codes for CASSERSVRYTF.

This chain joins TRBV4-1 and TRBJ2-5; D ambiguous. V lost 0 bases and J 2 bases, leaving 7 bases between the germline ends. The V gene's germline CDR1 is MGHRA and CDR2 YSYEKL. The CDR3 is 14 amino acids. In nucleotides, the CDR3 is TGCGCCAGCAGCCAAGAAACGCAGCAAGAGACCCAGTACTTC. Translated: CASSQETQQETQYF.

This sequence joins TRBV7-8 and TRBJ2-6; D perhaps matches TRBD1 (5 bases). Germline V lookup: CDR1 SGHVS, CDR2 FQNEAQ. This CDR3 spans 18 amino acids. Trimming stripped 1 base from V and 0 bases from J, with 13 bases between. The CDR3, as DNA: TGTGCCAGCAGCTTAGTGGCAGGGCGCATCTCTGGGGCCAACGTCCTGACTTTC. It translates to CASSLVAGRISGANVLTF.

This chain links TRBV13 with TRBJ1-5; D call uncertain. The CDR3 is made up of 16 amino acids. Germline values: CDR1 PRHDT, CDR2 FYEKMQ (reference sequence). The V end was cut by 4 bases, the J end by 4 bases, with 17 bases between. CDR3 in amino acids: CASSSSRGKFNQPQHF. The CDR3 region has the DNA TGTGCCAGCAGCTCAAGCCGGGGAAAATTTAATCAGCCCCAGCATTTT.

The gene calls are TRBV14 and TRBJ1-1, with D perhaps TRBD1 (5 bases). The CDR3 covers 15 residues. Germline loops: CDR1 SGHDN, CDR2 FVKESK. The ends were cut back, 3 bases at V and 3 bases at J, with 14 bases in the middle. The CDR3 loop is CASSQRITGHTEAFF. The CDR3 nucleotides read TGTGCCAGCAGCCAGAGAATCACAGGACACACTGAAGCTTTCTTT.

This sequence joins TRBV18 and TRBJ1-1, with 8 bases lining up with TRBD1. CDR1 is KGHSH, CDR2 LQKENI, per germline. V gave up 8 bases and J gave up 6 bases; unmatched junction bases: 8. The CDR3 runs to 13 residues. Written as DNA, the CDR3 is TGTGCCAGCCGACAGGGGCTGGGTTCTGAAGCTTTCTTT. It yields the protein CASRQGLGSEAFF.

V gene TRBV5-1 combines with J gene TRBJ2-1; 16 bases are a match to TRBD2. The V and J ends lost 4 bases and 9 bases, in that order; junction bases with no gene match: 7. CDR1 SGHRS and CDR2 YFSETQ come from the germline V gene. This CDR3 comprises 16 residues. DNA for the CDR3: TGCGCCAGCAGCAATAAAGGGACTAGCGGGAGGGCTGAGCAGTTCTTC. It yields the protein CASSNKGTSGRAEQFF.

The chain combines TRBV14 with TRBJ1-6; 7 bases align to TRBD1. Germline lookup yields CDR1 SGHDN and CDR2 FVKESK. The V gene end was trimmed by 4 bases and the J gene end by 14 bases; junction bases not matched to a gene: 14. This CDR3 is 15 amino acids long. CDR3 bases: TGTGCCAGCAGCCTAAAAGGGACAGTAGTAACGGCCCTCCACTTT. It codes for CASSLKGTVVTALHF.

J is TRBJ1-5 and V is TRBV30; TRBD1 might be the D (6 bases). CDR3 length: 17 amino acids. V was shortened by 0 bases and J by 2 bases, with 17 bases between the two germline ends. Germline loops: CDR1 GTSNPN, CDR2 SVGIG (reference sequence). CDR3 region: CAWSVGGGASRNQPQHF. CDR3 nucleotide sequence: TGTGCCTGGAGTGTAGGCGGGGGGGCTAGTCGCAATCAGCCCCAGCATTTT.

This chain connects TRBV19 to TRBJ1-2; 11 positions match TRBD1. Germline V gene data show CDR1 as LNHDA and CDR2 as SQIVND (reference sequence). This CDR3 is built from 12 residues. V lost 10 bases and J lost 7; bases outside the gene matches: 5. CDR3 amino acids: CATRTGGLGYTF. The CDR3 region has the DNA TGTGCCACCCGGACAGGGGGCCTTGGCTACACCTTC.

The chain joins TRBV5-1 to TRBJ1-2; a weak D match, TRBD1 (5 bases). CDR1 is SGHRS and CDR2 is YFSETQ in the germline V gene. Trimming stripped 5 bases from V and 4 bases from J, with 15 bases between. The CDR3 loop spans 14 amino acids. The CDR3 region is CASSQGQTTYGYTF. CDR3 nucleotides: TGCGCCAGCAGTCAAGGACAAACTACCTATGGCTACACCTTC.

The CDR3 nucleotides are TGTGCCAGCAGTTACTCAGGACAGGGGGCTGAAGCTTTCTTT. It encodes CASSYSGQGAEAFF. J is TRBJ1-1 and V is TRBV6-5, with 10 bases matching TRBD1. Trimming at V came to 0 bases and at J to 6 bases, leaving 1 base not matched to a gene. The CDR3 loop spans 14 amino acids. The germline V gene encodes CDR1 MNHEY and CDR2 SVGAGI.

The CDR3 coding sequence is TGCGCCAGCAGCCAAAGAGGGACAGGGGGACCCCTTGAAAAACTGTTTTTT. This encodes CASSQRGTGGPLEKLFF. The chain has TRBV5-1 and TRBJ1-4, with 11 nucleotides matching TRBD1. CDR1 and CDR2 from the germline V gene are SGHRS and YFSETQ. The V and J ends lost 4 bases and 7 bases, in that order; junction bases with no gene match: 12. The CDR3 consists of 17 residues.

The chain has TRBV18 and TRBJ2-7; 8 bases line up with TRBD1. CDR3 size: 14 residues. Germline lookup yields CDR1 KGHSH and CDR2 LQKENI. The J segment lost 5 bases and the V segment lost 3 bases, leaving 6 bases of the junction unmatched. CDR3 nucleotides: TGTGCCAGCTCACCCCGCGGACAGGGCAACGAGCAGTACTTC. It encodes CASSPRGQGNEQYF.

The rearrangement joins TRBV7-9 to TRBJ1-2; the D is unclear. This CDR3 is built from 14 residues. V was shortened by 0 bases and J by 6 bases, with 11 bases between the two germline ends. CDR1 and CDR2 (germline): SEHNR, FQNEAQ (reference sequence). The CDR3 region has the DNA TGTGCCAGCAGCTTAGCGCGGGCCGTCGATGGCTACACCTTC. This gives the protein CASSLARAVDGYTF.

V gene TRBV11-2 combines with J gene TRBJ2-7; possibly TRBD1 for D (5 bases). Looked up from germline, CDR1 is SGHAT and CDR2 is FQNNGV. The CDR3 contains 14 residues. V dropped 0 bases and J dropped 5 bases, with 11 bases sitting between them. In DNA form, the CDR3 reads TGTGCCAGCAGCTTAGACTCTTGGGGCCACGAGCAGTACTTC. This encodes CASSLDSWGHEQYF. The whole variable domain, filled in from reference TRBV11-2 and TRBJ2-7, reads EAGVAQSPRYKIIEKRQSVAFWCNPISGHATLYWYQQILGQGPKLLIQFQNNGVVDDSQLPKDRFSAERLKGVDSTLKIQPAKLEDSAVYLCASSLDSWGHEQYFGPGTRLTVT.

The V call is TRBV5-6, the J call TRBJ1-2, with a tentative D call TRBD1 (5 bases). CDR3 size: 14 residues. CDR1 and CDR2 (germline): SGHDT, YYEEEE. The ends were cut back, 4 bases at V and 8 bases at J, with 18 bases in the middle. The CDR3 DNA reads as TGTGCCAGCAGCCCCTGGGGGGTCTACAGGGGCTACACCTTC. This encodes CASSPWGVYRGYTF.

The chain is built from TRBV5-4 and TRBJ1-5, with D possibly TRBD1 on 5 matching bases. The CDR3 contains 17 residues. From germline, CDR1 is SGHNT and CDR2 YYREEE (reference sequence). The ends were cut back, 4 bases at V and 0 bases at J, with 17 bases in the middle. As DNA, the CDR3 is TGTGCCAGCAGCGATGGGGGGACGGCCGGTAGCAATCAGCCCCAGCATTTT. Amino acids: CASSDGGTAGSNQPQHF. The full variable domain, its missing parts supplied by reference TRBV5-4 and TRBJ1-5, is ETGVTQSPTHLIKTRGQQVTLRCSSQSGHNTVSWYQQALGQGPQFIFQYYREEENGRGNFPPRFSGLQFPNYSSELNVNALELDDSALYLCASSDGGTAGSNQPQHFGDGTRLSIL.

V gene TRBV6-6 combines with J gene TRBJ2-7, with a possible D match to TRBD2 (5 bases). CDR3 length: 13 amino acids. The ends were cut back, 7 bases at V and 1 base at J, with 11 bases in the middle. Germline values: CDR1 MNHNY, CDR2 SVGAGI (reference sequence). CDR3 sequence: CASTGRGSYEQYF. CDR3 nucleotides: TGTGCCAGCACGGGTCGCGGGTCCTACGAGCAGTACTTC.

The CDR3 loop reads CASSVRTGGSNTEAFF. CDR3 bases: TGTGCCAGCAGTGTCCGGACAGGGGGCTCGAACACTGAAGCTTTCTTT. The V call is TRBV25-1, the J call TRBJ1-1, with 11 bases identical to TRBD1. The CDR3 is 16 residues long. Per germline, CDR1 MGHDK and CDR2 SYGVNS. Germline trimming cut 4 bases from V and 1 base from J; bases unmatched to any gene: 5.

The chain has TRBV5-4 and TRBJ2-1; 7 bases agree with TRBD1. In germline, CDR1 is SGHNT, CDR2 YYREEE (reference sequence). The CDR3 runs to 18 residues. Unmatched junction bases numbered 18, after V lost 4 bases and J lost 5 bases. The CDR3 here is CASSQLRYRGGPHNEQFF. The CDR3 DNA sequence: TGTGCCAGCAGCCAACTCAGATACAGGGGCGGTCCCCACAATGAGCAGTTCTTC.

The chain couples TRBV10-1 to TRBJ2-5, with a tentative D call TRBD2 (5 bases). The germline gives CDR1 WNHNN, CDR2 SYGVQD (reference sequence). The CDR3 extends over 14 amino acids. Between the trimmed V and J ends, which lost 2 bases and 0 bases, there was a span of 7 bases. Here the CDR3 DNA reads TGCGCCAGCAGTGAGGGGAGCTACCAAGAGACCCAGTACTTC. Protein product: CASSEGSYQETQYF.

J is TRBJ2-7 and V is TRBV6-1; unclear D gene. This CDR3 spans 13 amino acids. Germline V lookup: CDR1 MNHNS, CDR2 SASEGT. The V and J ends lost 3 bases and 10 bases respectively, with 16 bases between them. The CDR3 protein is CASSEVPARNQYF. The DNA of the CDR3 is TGTGCCAGCAGTGAGGTCCCGGCTAGGAATCAGTACTTC.